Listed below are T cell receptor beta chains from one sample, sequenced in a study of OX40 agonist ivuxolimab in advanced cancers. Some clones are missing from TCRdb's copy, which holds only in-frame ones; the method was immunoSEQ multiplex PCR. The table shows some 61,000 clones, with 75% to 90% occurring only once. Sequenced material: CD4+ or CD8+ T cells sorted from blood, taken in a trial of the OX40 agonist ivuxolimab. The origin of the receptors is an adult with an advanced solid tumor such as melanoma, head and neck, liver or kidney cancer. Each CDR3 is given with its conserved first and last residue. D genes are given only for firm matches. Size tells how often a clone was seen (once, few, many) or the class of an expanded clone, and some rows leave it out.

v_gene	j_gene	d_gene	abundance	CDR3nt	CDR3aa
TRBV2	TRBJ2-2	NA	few	TGTGCCAGCAATGGTCCACGGGGCACCGGGGAGCTGTTTTTT	CASNGPRGTGELFF
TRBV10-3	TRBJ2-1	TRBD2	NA	TGTGCCATCAGTGGCCGTCTAGCGGGATCGTACAATGAGCAGTTCTTC	CAISGRLAGSYNEQFF
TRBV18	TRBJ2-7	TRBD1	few	TGTGCCAGCTCACCACCCGAGACAGGGACCTACGAGCAGTACTTC	CASSPPETGTYEQYF
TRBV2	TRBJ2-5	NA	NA	TGTGCCAGCCAAAGGGGGGTGGTCCAAGAGACCCAGTACTTC	CASQRGVVQETQYF
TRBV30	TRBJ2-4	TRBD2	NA	TGTGCCTGGAGCCCTGGGCCCGGGACTAGCGGGAGAATGAACATTCAGTACTTC	CAWSPGPGTSGRMNIQYF
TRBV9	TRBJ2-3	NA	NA	TGTGCCAGCAGCGGTGGACTAAGCGGTACAGATACGCAGTATTTT	CASSGGLSGTDTQYF
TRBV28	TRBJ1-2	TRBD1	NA	TGTGCCAGCCGACGGACAGGGGTAAACTATGGCTACACCTTC	CASRRTGVNYGYTF
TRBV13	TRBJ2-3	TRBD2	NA	TGTGCCAGCAGCCTTGGACTAGCGGGAGGGACCACAGATACGCAGTATTTT	CASSLGLAGGTTDTQYF
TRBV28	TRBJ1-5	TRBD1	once	TGTGCCACCAGGGGGGCAGGGGGCAATCAGCCCCAGCATTTT	CATRGAGGNQPQHF
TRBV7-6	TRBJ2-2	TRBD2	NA	TGTGCCAGCAGGCGGGGGGGGACCGGGGAGCTGTTTTTT	CASRRGGTGELFF
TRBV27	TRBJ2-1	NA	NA	TGTGCCAGCAGTTGGAAGCCCGGGGTGGCGCAGAGTGAGCAGTTCTTC	CASSWKPGVAQSEQFF
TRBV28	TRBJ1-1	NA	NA	TGTGCCAGCAGTTTACGGGGGATTGAAGCTTTCTTT	CASSLRGIEAFF
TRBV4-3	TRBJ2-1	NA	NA	TGCGCCAGCAGCCCAACCGACCGAGACTCCTACAATGAGCAGTTCTTC	CASSPTDRDSYNEQFF
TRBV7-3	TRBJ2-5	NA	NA	TGTGCCAGCAGCTTAACTAGTTTCTCTTGGGAGACCCAGTACTTC	CASSLTSFSWETQYF
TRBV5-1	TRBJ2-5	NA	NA	TGCGCCAGCAGCCCCTCCTTCAGGGGATGGGAGACCCAGTACTTC	CASSPSFRGWETQYF
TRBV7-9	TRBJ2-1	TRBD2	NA	TGTGCCAGCAGCTTAGCCCACCGACTAGCGTCCCACAATGAGCAGTTCTTC	CASSLAHRLASHNEQFF
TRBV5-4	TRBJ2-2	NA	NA	TGTGCCAGCAGCTTGAAAAAGGGTGGGGACCGGGGAGCTGTTTTT	CASSLKKGGDRGAVF
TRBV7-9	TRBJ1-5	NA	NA	TGTGCCAGCAGCCGGGACCGTGTGGGCAATCAGCCCCAGCATTTT	CASSRDRVGNQPQHF
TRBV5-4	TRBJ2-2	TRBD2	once	TGTGCCGGGGGGACTAGCGGTTACACCGGGGAGCTGTTTTTT	CAGGTSGYTGELFF
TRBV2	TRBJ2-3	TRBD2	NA	TGTGCCAGCAGGGGACTAGACGCGCGACCGACGCAGTATTTT	CASRGLDARPTQYF
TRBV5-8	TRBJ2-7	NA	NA	TGTGCCAGCAGCTCCAAGCCATGGGAGGGCCAGGGGGCTCCCTACGAGCAGTACTTC	CASSSKPWEGQGAPYEQYF
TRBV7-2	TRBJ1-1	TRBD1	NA	TGTGCCAGCACCAAGGGGAAAACAGGGGGATTCTACACTGAAGCTTTCTTT	CASTKGKTGGFYTEAFF
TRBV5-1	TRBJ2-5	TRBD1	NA	TGCGCCAGTGGGACAGGGGGCTTACAAGAGACCCAGTACTTC	CASGTGGLQETQYF
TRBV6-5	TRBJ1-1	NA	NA	TGTGCCAGCAGTTACTCGTCCGCTCCTGCGGGCACTGAAGCTTTCTTT	CASSYSSAPAGTEAFF
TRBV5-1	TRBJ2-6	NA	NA	TGCGCCAGCAGCCTAGGGACTGCGGGGGCCAACGTCCTGACTTTC	CASSLGTAGANVLTF
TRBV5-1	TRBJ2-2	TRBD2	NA	TGCGCCAGCAGCGCCGTAGCGGGCATGAACACCGGGGAGCTGTTTTTT	CASSAVAGMNTGELFF
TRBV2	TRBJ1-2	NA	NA	TGTGCCAGCAGTGTAATCTCCCTGGGGGACGGCTACACCTTC	CASSVISLGDGYTF
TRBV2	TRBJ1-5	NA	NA	TGTGCCAGCAGTGCCGGGGCCAATAGCAATCAGCCCCAGCATTTT	CASSAGANSNQPQHF
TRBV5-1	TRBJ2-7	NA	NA	TGCGCCAGCAGCTTGGCGGCGGAGATCGCCTACGAGCAGTACTTC	CASSLAAEIAYEQYF
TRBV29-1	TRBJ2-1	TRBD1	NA	TGCAGCGCCGGGACAGGGGCGGCTAACAATGAGCAGTTCTTC	CSAGTGAANNEQFF
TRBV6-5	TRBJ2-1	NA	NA	TGTGCCAGCAGTGCTACCAGGGGGAGGAATGAGCAGTTCTTC	CASSATRGRNEQFF
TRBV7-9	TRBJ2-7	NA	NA	TGTGTTTCGGGATCTCTCTACGAGCAGTACTTC	CVSGSLYEQYF
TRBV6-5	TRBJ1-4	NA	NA	TGTGCCAGCAGTTACAAAATGGCCGGAGAAAAACTGTTTTTT	CASSYKMAGEKLFF
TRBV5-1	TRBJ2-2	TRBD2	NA	TGCGCCAGCAGCCCTCTAGCGGGAGGGGGGACCGGGGAGCTGTTTTTT	CASSPLAGGGTGELFF
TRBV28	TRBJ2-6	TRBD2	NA	TGTGCCAGCAGAACTATCACTAGCGGGAGGGGCTCTGGGGCCAACGTCCTGACTTTC	CASRTITSGRGSGANVLTF
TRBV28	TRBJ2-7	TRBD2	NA	TGTGCCAGCAGTTACCCCAAGGCCGGGAGGAAATACGAGCAGTACTTC	CASSYPKAGRKYEQYF
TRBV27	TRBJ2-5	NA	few	TGTGCCAGCAGGCGGGCTCTCCAAGAGACCCAGTACTTC	CASRRALQETQYF
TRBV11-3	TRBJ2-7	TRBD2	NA	TGTGCCAGCAGCCCGAGACTAGCGGGAGCTTCCGAGCAGTACTTC	CASSPRLAGASEQYF
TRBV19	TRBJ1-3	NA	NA	TGTGCCAGCCTCCTGACCGTCTCTGGAAACACCATATATTTT	CASLLTVSGNTIYF
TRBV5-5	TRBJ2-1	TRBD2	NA	TGTGCCAGCAGCCTGGGACTAGCGACCTACAATGAGCAGTTCTTC	CASSLGLATYNEQFF
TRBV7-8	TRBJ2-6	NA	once	TGTGCCAGCAGTTCCCCGCCCCGGGGCGGAGGGATCTTAGGGGCCAACGTCCTGACTTTC	CASSSPPRGGGILGANVLTF
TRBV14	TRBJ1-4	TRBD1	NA	TGTGCCAGCGAAAGAGGGGGACAGGCTGGGAAACTGTTTTTT	CASERGGQAGKLFF
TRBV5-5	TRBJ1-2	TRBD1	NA	TGTGCCAGCAGCGCTCACGGGACAGGGGTTTCAGGTGTAGGCTTC	CASSAHGTGVSGVGF
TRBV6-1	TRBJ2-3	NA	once	TGTGCCAGCCTTTGGCAGGGAGGCGCAGATACGCAGTATTTT	CASLWQGGADTQYF
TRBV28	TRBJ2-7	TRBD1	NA	TGTGCCAGCAGTCCCATGGGGACAGAAAGCTCCTACGAGCAGTACTTC	CASSPMGTESSYEQYF
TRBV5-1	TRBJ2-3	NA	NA	TGCGCCAGCTTCGCAGGGAGCTTGGGCACAGATACGCAGTATTTT	CASFAGSLGTDTQYF
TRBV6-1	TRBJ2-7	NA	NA	TGTGCCAGCAGCCTTGTAGCTCTCTTGTACGAGCAGTACTTC	CASSLVALLYEQYF
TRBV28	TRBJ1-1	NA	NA	TGTGCCAGCAGTCAAAGGACATCGTCAGCTTTCTTT	CASSQRTSSAFF
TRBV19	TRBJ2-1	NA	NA	TGTGCCAGTAGTCAAAACCTGGGCAGTATAAGCTCCTACAATGAGCAGTTCTTC	CASSQNLGSISSYNEQFF
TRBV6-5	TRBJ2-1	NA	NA	TGTGCCAGCAGTTACGGGGGCTTACGGAACAATGAGCAGTTCTTC	CASSYGGLRNNEQFF
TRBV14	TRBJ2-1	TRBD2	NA	TGTGCCAGCAGCCAAGGAGGGCTAGCGGGCCCTTCGGGGGAGCAGTTCTTC	CASSQGGLAGPSGEQFF
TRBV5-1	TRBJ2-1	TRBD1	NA	TGCGCCAGCAGCCCCAACGCCGGGACAGGGGTACTTCATGAGCAGTTCTTC	CASSPNAGTGVLHEQFF
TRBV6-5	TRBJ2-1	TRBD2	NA	TGTGCCAGCAGTTACGCGGGAGGGGCCTACAATGAGCAGTTCTTC	CASSYAGGAYNEQFF
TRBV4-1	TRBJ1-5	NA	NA	TGCGCCAGCAGCCAAGATCTCAATCAGCCCCAGCATTTT	CASSQDLNQPQHF
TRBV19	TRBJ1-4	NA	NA	TGTGCCAGTAAAAATTCAGGCGGCCTATCTAATGAAAAACTGTTTTTT	CASKNSGGLSNEKLFF
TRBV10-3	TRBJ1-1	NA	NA	TGTGCCGCGTCAGAGAACACTGAAGCTTTCTTT	CAASENTEAFF
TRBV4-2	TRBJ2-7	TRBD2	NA	TGTGCCAGCAGGAGCTTAGCGGGAGGGGGTTACGAGCAGTACTTC	CASRSLAGGGYEQYF
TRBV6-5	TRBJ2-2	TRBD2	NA	TGTGCCAGCAGAGGGACTAGTGGAGCCGGGGAGCTGTTTTTT	CASRGTSGAGELFF
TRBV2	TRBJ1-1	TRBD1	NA	TGTGCCAGCAGTGAATGGGTGACAGGGGGAACTGAAGCTTTCTTT	CASSEWVTGGTEAFF